A selection of T cell receptor beta chains follows, all from one sample in a study of cytomegalovirus exposure and HLA in healthy donors. TCRdb's copy holds only in-frame clones and misses some; the assay was immunoSEQ multiplex PCR. The sample carries roughly 77,000 clones, approximately 78% recorded once. Source material: PBMCs. The receptors come from a man in his forties or fifties in good health and CMV-seronegative. The CDR3 runs from the conserved cysteine through the conserved F or W. D genes are given only for firm matches. Not every row has a clone size; where given, it reads once, few, many or a size class.

J gene | D gene | clone size | V gene | CDR3 DNA | CDR3 protein
TRBJ1-5 | TRBD1 | NA | TRBV2 | TGTGCCAGCAGAGGGACAGGGGTTGGGCAGCCCCAGCATTTT | CASRGTGVGQPQHF
TRBJ2-7 | TRBD1 | NA | TRBV18 | TGTGCCAGCTCATTTTCACAGGGGGCCCGCTACGAGCAGTACTTC | CASSFSQGARYEQYF
TRBJ1-1 | TRBD1 | NA | TRBV4-3 | TGCGCCAGCAGCCAACGGGACAGGGCGAACACTGAAGCTTTCTTT | CASSQRDRANTEAFF
TRBJ1-2 | TRBD1 | NA | TRBV5-4 | TGTGCCAGCAGCTTGGCTTGGGACAGGGGAGACTATGGCTACACCTTC | CASSLAWDRGDYGYTF
TRBJ1-3 | NA | once | TRBV7-6 | TGTGCCAGCAGCTCCTTGGTCGCGGGCACCCGCTTAGCAGGTGGAAACACCATATATTTT | CASSSLVAGTRLAGGNTIYF
TRBJ2-7 | TRBD2 | NA | TRBV5-1 | TGCGCCAGCAGCTCTGGGGTAGCGGGAGAGGGCGAGCAGTACTTC | CASSSGVAGEGEQYF
TRBJ1-1 | TRBD1 | NA | TRBV30 | TGTGCCTGGAGTCTGCCGGGACAGGGACGGAACACTGAAGCTTTCTTT | CAWSLPGQGRNTEAFF
TRBJ2-3 | NA | NA | TRBV27 | TGTGCCAGCAGTAACGACAGCCCGAGCACAGATACGCAGTATTTT | CASSNDSPSTDTQYF
TRBJ2-7 | TRBD2 | NA | TRBV9 | TGTGCCAGCAGCGACGGGACTAGCGGGAGGTTTGACGAGCAGTACTTC | CASSDGTSGRFDEQYF
TRBJ1-4 | NA | NA | TRBV5-1 | TGCGCCAGCAGCTTGACAGGGTTTGGTGAAAAACTGTTTTTT | CASSLTGFGEKLFF
TRBJ2-7 | TRBD2 | NA | TRBV10-1 | TGCGCCAGCAGTGAGATGGGACTAGCGGGAGGAAAAACATACGAGCAGTACTTC | CASSEMGLAGGKTYEQYF
TRBJ2-7 | NA | NA | TRBV6-6 | TGTGCCAGCAGTCTTAGAACCGGGAACTACGAGCAGTACTTC | CASSLRTGNYEQYF
TRBJ2-5 | TRBD2 | NA | TRBV7-3 | TGTGCCAGCAGCTCCATACCGGGACTAGCGGGAGGGCCTTCCGAGACCCAGTACTTC | CASSSIPGLAGGPSETQYF
TRBJ2-2 | TRBD2 | NA | TRBV5-1 | TGCGTCAGCAGCTTGGTACTAGCGGGAGACGCCGGGGAGCTGTTTTTT | CVSSLVLAGDAGELFF
TRBJ1-1 | NA | NA | TRBV6-4 | TGTGCCAGCAGTAGGACAGAGAACACTGAAGCTTTCTTT | CASSRTENTEAFF
TRBJ2-5 | TRBD2 | NA | TRBV7-9 | TGTGCCAGCAGCTTCCCAGCGGGAGTAAAAGAGACCCAGTACTTC | CASSFPAGVKETQYF
TRBJ2-7 | TRBD2 | NA | TRBV5-6 | TGTGCCAGCAGCTTGTTTAGCGGGAGGGGTTACGAGCAGTACTTC | CASSLFSGRGYEQYF
TRBJ2-2 | TRBD1 | NA | TRBV28 | TGCGCCAGCAGACCTTATTCGACAGGGGGGAACACCGGGGAGCTGTTTTTT | CASRPYSTGGNTGELFF
TRBJ2-1 | NA | NA | TRBV12-5 | TGTGTTCTTTCTGGGGGGATCGACGAGCAGTTCTTC | CVLSGGIDEQFF
TRBJ2-7 | NA | NA | TRBV27 | TGTGCCAGCAGTTTCAGGGTACCGCAGTACTTC | CASSFRVPQYF